This section outlines one T cell receptor beta chain sequence together with its context. Germline V lookup: CDR1 SGHNT, CDR2 YYREEE (reference sequence). CDR3 size: 12 residues. Trimming left V 4 bases short and J 5 bases short, with 9 bases between. The sample originates from a study of shared clonotypes between healthy human individuals. Study-wide context: Each donor's CD8 memory used one plate, CD8 naive two, each CD4 subset three.

This was a deep-level run. Here immunoSEQ multiplex PCR was the method, and the copy in TCRdb shows in-frame clones only, minus some. Here the sample spans approximately 1.1 million clones, roughly 74% being singletons. This receptor was identified in a man aged 18-30 years in good health. Some clones in this sample may be carry-over from other donors' samples. Sequenced input: memory CD4+ T cells from PBMCs. Sample subset: CD45RA-negative fraction. The rearrangement joins TRBV5-4 to TRBJ2-5; D not certain. CDR3 residues: CASSPNRETQYF. DNA of the CDR3: TGTGCCAGCAGCCCTAACCGCGAGACCCAGTACTTC.